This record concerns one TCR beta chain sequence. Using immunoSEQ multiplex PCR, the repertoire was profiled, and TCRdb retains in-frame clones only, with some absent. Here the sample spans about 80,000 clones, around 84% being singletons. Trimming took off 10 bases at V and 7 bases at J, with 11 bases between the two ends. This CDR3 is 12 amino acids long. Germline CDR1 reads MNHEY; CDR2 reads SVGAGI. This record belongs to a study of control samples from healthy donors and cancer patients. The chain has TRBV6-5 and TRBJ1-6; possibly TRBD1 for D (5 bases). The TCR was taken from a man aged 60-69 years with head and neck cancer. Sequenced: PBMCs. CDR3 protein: CAMGRGNSPLHF. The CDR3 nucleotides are TGTGCCATGGGGCGGGGAAATTCACCCCTCCACTTT.